A single sample is the source of the 17 T cell receptor beta chains below, sequenced in a study of T cell repertoires in cytomegalovirus infection. No antigen has been assigned to these receptors. A single record per CDR3 protein comes from TCRdb applying MiXCR to the reads. The sample holds roughly 700,000 distinct CDR3 sequences; roughly 30% are singletons and the top ten take approximately 18%. Specimen: cultured PBMCs, collected from culture after CMV antigen stimulation. These receptors all stem from a human donor in good health (CMV status not recorded). Some clones in this sample may be carry-over from other donors' samples.

The rearrangement links TRBV5-1 to TRBJ1-2, with a tentative D call TRBD1 (6 bases). V shed 8 bases and J shed 4 bases, with 18 bases lying between them. Per the germline V gene, CDR1 is SGHRS and CDR2 is YFSETQ. The CDR3 length is 14 residues. The CDR3 loop reads CASKGDQWAYGYTF. CDR3 DNA: TGCGCCAGTAAGGGGGACCAATGGGCCTATGGCTACACCTTC.

This clonotype was seen only once. The chain has TRBV20-1 and TRBJ1-3; 9 bases are a match to TRBD1. Losses at the gene ends were 3 bases for V and 4 bases for J; bases not matched to a gene: 10. This CDR3 spans 16 amino acids. CDR1 and CDR2 (germline): DFQATT, SNEGSKA (reference sequence). CDR3 nucleotides: TGCAGTGCTAGTCGTGGGACAGGGATTCCGGGAAACACCATATATTTT. Amino acid sequence: CSASRGTGIPGNTIYF.

The chain joins TRBV19 to TRBJ2-2, with D maybe TRBD2 (5 bases). CDR1 and CDR2 from the germline V gene are LNHDA and SQIVND (reference sequence). This CDR3 has 17 amino acids. V lost 6 bases, J lost 4 bases, and 21 bases lay in between. Written as DNA, the CDR3 is TGTGCCAGTAGAGCAATCGCGGACGGCGAGGGCACCGGGGAGCTGTTTTTT. Translating gives CASRAIADGEGTGELFF.

In its sample, this clonotype was seen many times. The CDR3 DNA is TGTGCCAGCAGCTTAGGGCGAGCCCGGGGCAATCAGCCCCAGCATTTT. It translates to CASSLGRARGNQPQHF. The chain joins TRBV7-2 to TRBJ1-5; unclear D gene. With 1 base removed from V and 2 bases from J, the gap between germline ends came to 12 bases. The germline V gene encodes CDR1 SGHTA and CDR2 FQGNSA. CDR3 length: 16 residues. Full variable domain (missing parts from reference TRBV7-2 and TRBJ1-5): GAGVSQSPSNKVTEKGKDVELRCDPISGHTALYWYRQSLGQGLEFLIYFQGNSAPDKSGLPSDRFSAERTGGSVSTLTIQRTQQEDSAVYLCASSLGRARGNQPQHFGDGTRLSIL.

The chain combines TRBV29-1 with TRBJ2-7; D gene ambiguous. Germline CDR1 reads SQVTM; CDR2 reads ANQGSEA. This CDR3 spans 14 amino acids. V was clipped by 6 bases and J by 4 bases, with 19 bases between them. This CDR3 is CSVRVGGPNYEQYF. In DNA form, the CDR3 reads TGCAGCGTCCGAGTGGGCGGACCTAATTACGAGCAGTACTTC.

This clonotype was detected only a few times. The chain carries TRBV2 and TRBJ1-3; D is uncertain. The CDR3 is made up of 15 amino acids. V shed 3 bases and J shed 0 bases, with 9 bases lying between them. Germline loops: CDR1 SNHLY, CDR2 FYNNEI. CDR3 loop: CASSESRNSGNTIYF. CDR3 bases: TGTGCCAGCAGTGAGAGTCGAAACTCTGGAAACACCATATATTTT. Full variable domain (missing parts from reference TRBV2 and TRBJ1-3): EPEVTQTPSHQVTQMGQEVILRCVPISNHLYFYWYRQILGQKVEFLVSFYNNEISEKSEIFDDQFSVERPDGSNFTLKIRSTKLEDSAMYFCASSESRNSGNTIYFGEGSWLTVV.

This chain links TRBV9 with TRBJ1-2; D perhaps matches TRBD1 (6 bases). CDR1 SGDLS and CDR2 YYNGEE come from the germline V gene. The CDR3 sequence is 14 residues long. Trimming took 3 bases from V and 4 from J, leaving 13 bases between them. CDR3: CASSAQGQRYGYTF. The CDR3 region has the DNA TGTGCCAGCAGCGCCCAGGGGCAGCGCTATGGCTACACCTTC. The whole variable domain, remainder taken from reference TRBV9 and TRBJ1-2, is DSGVTQTPKHLITATGQRVTLRCSPRSGDLSVYWYQQSLDQGLQFLIQYYNGEERAKGNILERFSAQQFPDLHSELNLSSLELGDSALYFCASSAQGQRYGYTFGSGTRLTVV.

The chain combines TRBV6-2 or TRBV6-3 with TRBJ2-7; 9 bases map to TRBD2. Germline CDR1 reads MNHEY; CDR2 reads SVGEGT. CDR3 length equals 14 residues. Unmatched junction bases numbered 7, after V lost 6 bases and J lost 4 bases. CDR3 residues: CASSRLAGLYEQYV. DNA of the CDR3: TGTGCCAGCAGCCGTCTAGCGGGACTTTACGAGCAGTACGTC.

This rearrangement joins TRBV5-1 to TRBJ2-1; D remains ambiguous. The CDR3 sequence is 15 residues long. V dropped 0 bases and J dropped 0 bases, with 7 bases sitting between them. Per the germline V gene, CDR1 is SGHRS and CDR2 is YFSETQ. CDR3 in amino acids: CASSLDVPSYNEQFF. In nucleotides, the CDR3 is TGCGCCAGCAGCTTGGACGTCCCCTCCTACAATGAGCAGTTCTTC.

This clonotype was observed a handful of times. The chain uses TRBV7-2 and TRBJ1-5; unclear D gene. CDR1 and CDR2 (germline): SGHTA, FQGNSA. The V and J ends lost 3 bases and 4 bases respectively, with 13 bases between them. The CDR3 loop spans 15 amino acids. The CDR3 coding sequence is TGTGCCAGCAGCTTTTCGGTAGGGAAAAATCAGCCCCAGCATTTT. It specifies CASSFSVGKNQPQHF.

V and J are TRBV2 and TRBJ2-3; the match to TRBD2 covers 7 bases. CDR1 is SNHLY and CDR2 is FYNNEI in the germline V gene. The length of the CDR3 is 14 residues. V gave up 4 bases and J gave up 4 bases; unmatched junction bases: 5. CDR3 sequence: CASSASGLADTQYF. The CDR3 DNA is TGTGCCAGCAGTGCTAGCGGTTTGGCAGATACGCAGTATTTT.

This clonotype was recorded many times. V gene TRBV7-2 combines with J gene TRBJ1-2, with D possibly being TRBD1 (5 bases). Trimming removed 3 bases at V and 4 bases at J, with 18 bases between. The CDR3 runs to 16 residues. The V gene's germline CDR1 is SGHTA and CDR2 FQGNSA. CDR3 sequence: CASSLAIQDAVYGYTF. DNA of the CDR3: TGTGCCAGCAGCTTGGCGATACAGGATGCTGTCTATGGCTACACCTTC.

The chain combines TRBV11-2 with TRBJ2-1, with a tentative D call TRBD2 (6 bases). The V end was cut by 6 bases, the J end by 0 bases, with 12 bases between. The CDR3 runs to 15 residues. Germline CDR1 SGHAT, CDR2 FQNNGV. The CDR3, as DNA: TGTGCCAGCAGGGCCCCGGGACTCTCCTACAATGAGCAGTTCTTC. Encoded protein: CASRAPGLSYNEQFF.

This clonotype was seen many times. The chain carries TRBV7-8 and TRBJ2-7, with D maybe TRBD1 (5 bases). Germline lookup yields CDR1 SGHVS and CDR2 FQNEAQ. V shed 1 base and J shed 4 bases, with 14 bases lying between them. The CDR3 totals 15 residues. This chain's CDR3 is CASSLERPAGYEQYF. The CDR3 coding sequence is TGTGCCAGCAGCTTAGAGAGACCGGCAGGGTACGAGCAGTACTTC.

This chain connects TRBV29-1 to TRBJ2-3, with 7 bases that match TRBD2. Germline CDR1 is SQVTM and CDR2 is ANQGSEA. V gave up 2 bases and J gave up 1 base; unmatched junction bases: 0. The CDR3 extends over 13 amino acids. This CDR3 reads CSVETSGTDTQYF. As DNA, the CDR3 is TGCAGCGTTGAAACTAGCGGCACAGATACGCAGTATTTT.

Comments on this clonotype: The junction differs from germline at one of its ends, possibly a read error. The chain employs TRBV6-2 or TRBV6-3 and TRBJ1-2, with D uncertain. The CDR3 contains 11 residues. Germline loops: CDR1 MNHEY, CDR2 SVGEGT. CDR3 DNA sequence: TGTGCCAGCAGTCACGCGGCGGCAGCGGACTTC. Its protein product is CASSHAAAADF.

The chain carries TRBV20-1 and TRBJ2-5; D gene ambiguous. V was pared by 3 bases and J by 2 bases, with 13 bases between. Germline CDR1 and CDR2: DFQATT and SNEGSKA (reference sequence). CDR3 length: 14 amino acids. The CDR3: CSARMGESQETQYF. The CDR3 DNA follows: TGCAGTGCTAGGATGGGCGAGTCTCAAGAGACCCAGTACTTC.